The clone carrying this T cell receptor (beta chain) was observed a few times. Antigen specificity is unknown. This sample is drawn from a study of CD8 T cells in ankylosing spondylitis. Study conclusions and caveats: Clones tied to disease were said to be significantly enriched in matched ankylosing spondylitis synovial fluid. Past studies reported some motif variants in reactive arthritis synovial fluid and blood. In ankylosing spondylitis blood, a motif of about eight highly homologous TCR beta variants appeared characteristic.

V was pared by 5 bases and J by 0 bases, with 10 bases of the junction left unmatched. The length of the CDR3 is 15 residues. Germline loops: CDR1 DFQATT, CDR2 SNEGSKA (reference sequence). TCRdb re-analysed the 5' RACE reads in MiXCR, keeping a single row per CDR3 protein. The data contain roughly 180,000 distinct CDR3 sequences, approximately 9% of them singletons. Sequencing was done on a sample of blood, either unsorted or a sorted T cell fraction (not recorded which). V usage is TRBV20-1 and J usage is TRBJ2-7, with TRBD2 identical over 7 bases. The TCR comes from a female donor with ankylosing spondylitis or in good health (not recorded which). The CDR3 protein is CSAETSARLSYEQYF. In DNA, the CDR3 is TGCAGTGCTGAAACTAGCGCACGTCTCTCCTACGAGCAGTACTTC.